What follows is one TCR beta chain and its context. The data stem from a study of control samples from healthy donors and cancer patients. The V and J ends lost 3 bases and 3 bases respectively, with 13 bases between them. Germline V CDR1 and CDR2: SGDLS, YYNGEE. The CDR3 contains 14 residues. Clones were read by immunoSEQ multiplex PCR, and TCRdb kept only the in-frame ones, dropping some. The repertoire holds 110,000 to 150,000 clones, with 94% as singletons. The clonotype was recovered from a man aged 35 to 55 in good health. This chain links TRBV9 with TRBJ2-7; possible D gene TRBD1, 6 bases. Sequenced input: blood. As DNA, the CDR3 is TGTGCCAGCAGCGCAGAAACAGGGAACTACGAGCAGTACTTC. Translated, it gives CASSAETGNYEQYF.